These 31 T cell receptor beta chains were all obtained from the same sample, sequenced in a study of blood T cell repertoires in COVID-19. Profiled with immunoSEQ multiplex PCR; TCRdb holds only in-frame clones, not every one. The sample includes about 200,000 clones, about 91% of them seen just once. Input material: peripheral blood. These receptors were collected from a man between 25 and 39 years old with acute or convalescent COVID-19.

The rearrangement links TRBV27 to TRBJ2-1, with D maybe TRBD2 (6 bases). The germline CDR1 and CDR2 sequences are MNHEY and SMNVEV (reference sequence). The CDR3 contains 17 residues. V was clipped by 6 bases and J by 1 base, with 19 bases between them. CDR3 loop: CASSPTQEGGSYNEQFF. The CDR3, as DNA: TGTGCCAGCAGCCCTACGCAGGAGGGCGGATCCTACAATGAGCAGTTCTTC.

The genes are TRBV10-1 and TRBJ1-6, with TRBD1 matching 10 bases. Unmatched junction bases numbered 4, after V lost 9 bases and J lost 5 bases. CDR3 length equals 14 residues. The germline V gene has CDR1 WNHNN and CDR2 SYGVQD (reference sequence). The CDR3 DNA reads TGCGCCAGGGGACAGGGGAGTCATAATTCACCCCTCCACTTT. It encodes CARGQGSHNSPLHF.

The gene calls are TRBV19 and TRBJ2-2; the D gene is possibly TRBD1 (5 bases). Germline lookup yields CDR1 LNHDA and CDR2 SQIVND (reference sequence). V gave up 8 bases and J gave up 2 bases, with 15 bases separating them. The CDR3 sequence is 15 residues long. CDR3 nucleotide sequence: TGTGCCAGTCAGGACAAACTGAGAAACACCGGGGAGCTGTTTTTT. Translating gives CASQDKLRNTGELFF.

The CDR3 reads CASSKSGQGTRKAEAFF. The CDR3 nucleotides read TGTGCCAGTAGTAAATCGGGACAGGGGACCCGGAAAGCTGAAGCTTTCTTT. The chain is built from TRBV19 and TRBJ1-1; 10 nucleotides match TRBD1. The CDR3 is made up of 17 amino acids. Germline V gene data show CDR1 as LNHDA and CDR2 as SQIVND (reference sequence). Trimming took 4 bases from V and 6 from J; bases not matched to a gene: 14.

V usage is TRBV7-3 and J usage is TRBJ1-2; the D gene is possibly TRBD1 (6 bases). This CDR3 has 13 residues. V shed 2 bases and J shed 13 bases, with 17 bases lying between them. CDR1 and CDR2 from the germline V gene are SGHTA and FQGTGA. In DNA form, the CDR3 reads TGTGCCAGCAGCTTAGAACAGGGTGATGTCTGCACCTTC. Translating gives CASSLEQGDVCTF.

The rearrangement links TRBV30 to TRBJ2-1, with D perhaps TRBD2 (5 bases). Trimming removed 2 bases from V and 4 bases from J, with 12 bases in between. Looked up from germline, CDR1 is GTSNPN and CDR2 is SVGIG (reference sequence). This CDR3 has 14 residues. The CDR3 sequence is CAWSPGWTYNEQFF. CDR3 in DNA: TGTGCCTGGAGTCCAGGTTGGACTTACAATGAGCAGTTCTTC.

There are a few counts of this clone. J is TRBJ1-2 and V is TRBV28; D gene ambiguous. Looked up from germline, CDR1 is MDHEN and CDR2 is SYDVKM. Trimming left V 5 bases short and J 7 bases short, with 14 bases between. This CDR3 region has 13 residues. CDR3: CASSNLQLIGYTF. For the CDR3, the DNA is TGTGCCAGCAGTAACCTACAGCTAATTGGCTACACCTTC.

The chain carries TRBV29-1 and TRBJ1-2; TRBD1 matches 9 bases. The CDR3 runs to 15 residues. The V and J ends lost 4 bases and 4 bases, in that order; junction bases with no gene match: 10. CDR1 and CDR2 from the germline V gene are SQVTM and ANQGSEA. CDR3 sequence: CSVAGQGQVGYGYTF. The CDR3 nucleotides read TGCAGCGTTGCGGGACAGGGCCAGGTTGGCTATGGCTACACCTTC.

The chain recombines TRBV7-8 with TRBJ2-3, with 11 bases that match TRBD1. Germline V gene sequence: CDR1 SGHVS, CDR2 FQNEAQ. The CDR3 consists of 14 residues. Unmatched junction bases numbered 2, after V lost 4 bases and J lost 5 bases. The CDR3 reads CASSWGTGGDTQYF. The CDR3, as DNA: TGTGCCAGCAGCTGGGGGACAGGGGGAGATACGCAGTATTTT.

This chain links TRBV5-1 with TRBJ2-2; 14 bases agree with TRBD2. The length of the CDR3 is 17 residues. Unmatched junction bases numbered 4, after V lost 2 bases and J lost 4 bases. The germline V gene has CDR1 SGHRS and CDR2 YFSETQ. CDR3 bases: TGCGCCAGCAGCTTCGGGACTAGCGGGGGAGGCACCGGGGAGCTGTTTTTT. This sequence encodes CASSFGTSGGGTGELFF.

The chain recombines TRBV9 with TRBJ1-2; 8 bases are a match to TRBD1. The germline CDR1 and CDR2 sequences are SGDLS and YYNGEE. Trimming at V came to 3 bases and at J to 8 bases, leaving 6 bases not matched to a gene. The CDR3 is 13 amino acids. The CDR3 loop is CASSADAGGGYTF. Written as DNA, the CDR3 is TGTGCCAGCAGCGCGGACGCAGGGGGCGGCTACACCTTC.

This chain links TRBV28 with TRBJ1-1; weak D call: TRBD1 (6 bases). V gave up 6 bases and J gave up 6 bases, with 17 bases separating them. This CDR3 has 14 residues. Germline values: CDR1 MDHEN, CDR2 SYDVKM. The CDR3 region is CASSLGRGNAEAFF. The CDR3 bases are TGTGCCAGCAGCCTTGGCAGGGGAAACGCTGAAGCTTTCTTT. Combining the CDR3 with reference TRBV28 and TRBJ1-1 gives the whole variable domain DVKVTQSSRYLVKRTGEKVFLECVQDMDHENMFWYRQDPGLGLRLIYFSYDVKMKEKGDIPEGYSVSREKKERFSLILESASTNQTSMYLCASSLGRGNAEAFFGQGTRLTVV.

The chain carries TRBV11-2 and TRBJ2-1; D is unclear. Trimming pared 5 bases from V and 6 bases from J, leaving 14 bases between. Germline V lookup: CDR1 SGHAT, CDR2 FQNNGV. The CDR3 covers 14 residues. In DNA form, the CDR3 reads TGTGCCAGCAGCGTTAGCCCCACTCGCAATGAGCAGTTCTTC. This sequence encodes CASSVSPTRNEQFF.

The chain joins TRBV19 to TRBJ1-5, with 10 nucleotides matching TRBD1. The CDR3 length is 14 residues. Losses at the gene ends were 3 bases for V and 7 bases for J; bases not matched to a gene: 3. CDR1 and CDR2 (germline): LNHDA, SQIVND (reference sequence). The CDR3 coding sequence is TGTGCCAGTAGTATGGGACAGGGGTACCAGCCCCAGCATTTT. Protein product: CASSMGQGYQPQHF.

This rearrangement joins TRBV5-1 to TRBJ2-3; 9 bases map to TRBD2. This CDR3 has 15 residues. From germline, CDR1 is SGHRS and CDR2 YFSETQ. J gave up 1 base and V 0 bases, and 0 bases lay outside the gene matches. The CDR3, as DNA: TGCGCCAGCAGCTTGGCTAGCGGGGGCACAGATACGCAGTATTTT. It specifies CASSLASGGTDTQYF.

The chain uses TRBV27 and TRBJ2-1; D is unresolved. The CDR3 is 15 residues long. V lost 1 base to trimming and J lost 1 base, with 8 bases between them. The V gene's germline CDR1 is MNHEY and CDR2 SMNVEV (reference sequence). The CDR3 region has the DNA TGTGCCAGCAGTTTATGGGCTGTATCCTACAATGAGCAGTTCTTC. It translates to CASSLWAVSYNEQFF.

This clone was detected once. J is TRBJ1-3 and V is TRBV6-5; D is undetermined. Germline V gene data show CDR1 as MNHEY and CDR2 as SVGAGI. The germline V and J ends were trimmed by 2 bases and 0 bases, with 5 bases remaining between them. The CDR3 sequence is 14 residues long. The CDR3 sequence is CASSYSTSGNTIYF. In nucleotides, the CDR3 is TGTGCCAGCAGTTACAGCACCTCTGGAAACACCATATATTTT.

The chain employs TRBV27 and TRBJ2-3; tentatively, D is TRBD2 (6 bases). The germline V gene has CDR1 MNHEY and CDR2 SMNVEV (reference sequence). CDR3 size: 14 residues. V shed 3 bases and J shed 2 bases, with 9 bases lying between them. CDR3 protein: CASSFGGFTDTQYF. The CDR3 nucleotides are TGTGCCAGCAGTTTTGGGGGGTTCACAGATACGCAGTATTTT.

The chain employs TRBV2 and TRBJ1-5; maybe TRBD1 (6 bases). The CDR3 covers 15 residues. Germline V gene sequence: CDR1 SNHLY, CDR2 FYNNEI. V lost 6 bases to trimming and J lost 0 bases, with 12 bases between them. The CDR3 is CASREDRASNQPQHF. CDR3 coding DNA: TGTGCCAGCAGGGAGGACAGAGCTAGCAATCAGCCCCAGCATTTT. The full variable domain, rest sourced from reference TRBV2 and TRBJ1-5, is EPEVTQTPSHQVTQMGQEVILRCVPISNHLYFYWYRQILGQKVEFLVSFYNNEISEKSEIFDDQFSVERPDGSNFTLKIRSTKLEDSAMYFCASREDRASNQPQHFGDGTRLSIL.

The chain uses TRBV15 and TRBJ1-3, with 9 bases identical to TRBD1. With V trimmed by 0 bases and J by 1 base, 10 bases remained unmatched. Looked up from germline, CDR1 is LNHNV and CDR2 is YYDKDF (reference sequence). The CDR3 totals 19 residues. The CDR3 sequence is CATSRDYRGRFLSGNTIYF. In DNA form, the CDR3 reads TGTGCCACCAGCAGAGATTACAGGGGGCGATTCTTATCTGGAAACACCATATATTTT.

The J gene is TRBJ1-1, the V gene TRBV6-2 or TRBV6-3; D gene ambiguous. Germline V lookup: CDR1 MNHEY, CDR2 SVGEGT. The CDR3 runs 12 residues. Between the trimmed V and J ends, which lost 2 bases and 9 bases, there was a span of 10 bases. Here the CDR3 DNA reads TGTGCCAGCAGTTACGGTGCGTTGCAAGCTTTCTTT. Translated: CASSYGALQAFF.

The gene calls are TRBV28 and TRBJ1-5; TRBD1 is a possible D gene (5 bases). Trimming took off 5 bases at V and 8 bases at J, with 10 bases between the two ends. The germline V gene has CDR1 MDHEN and CDR2 SYDVKM. The CDR3 is made up of 12 amino acids. For the CDR3, the DNA is TGTGCCAGCAGTGAGGACAAGGAGCCCCAGCATTTT. Its protein product is CASSEDKEPQHF. Variable domain in full (rest from reference TRBV28 and TRBJ1-5): DVKVTQSSRYLVKRTGEKVFLECVQDMDHENMFWYRQDPGLGLRLIYFSYDVKMKEKGDIPEGYSVSREKKERFSLILESASTNQTSMYLCASSEDKEPQHFGDGTRLSIL.

The chain joins TRBV4-1 to TRBJ2-1; 7 nucleotides agree with TRBD2. Germline V CDR1 and CDR2: MGHRA, YSYEKL. The CDR3 is 14 amino acids. With V trimmed by 1 base and J by 9 bases, 6 bases remained unmatched. The CDR3 protein is CASSQGLATTEQFF. Written as DNA, the CDR3 is TGCGCCAGCAGCCAAGGACTAGCTACTACTGAGCAGTTCTTC.

The chain uses TRBV5-4 and TRBJ2-1; TRBD2 aligns across 7 bases. After removal of 4 bases from V and 3 bases from J, the junction contained 10 bases not matched to a gene. Germline values: CDR1 SGHNT, CDR2 YYREEE (reference sequence). The CDR3 spans 16 residues. CDR3 DNA: TGTGCCAGCAGCCTAAACCCGACTAGCTTCTACAATGAGCAGTTCTTC. Protein: CASSLNPTSFYNEQFF.

The chain has TRBV9 and TRBJ2-1; 10 bases line up with TRBD2. The CDR3 runs 18 residues. V shed 0 bases, J shed 3 bases, and the junction held 9 bases outside the gene matches. Germline V CDR1 and CDR2: SGDLS, YYNGEE. As DNA, the CDR3 is TGTGCCAGCAGCGTAGGCCACGGTGGACTAGCGGTCTACAATGAGCAGTTCTTC. Protein sequence: CASSVGHGGLAVYNEQFF.

This clone came up once. The chain carries TRBV7-3 and TRBJ2-1; D is possibly TRBD2 (6 bases). Germline CDR1 SGHTA, CDR2 FQGTGA. The V and J ends lost 1 base and 5 bases respectively, with 9 bases between them. This CDR3 has 14 amino acids. CDR3 coding DNA: TGTGCCAGCAGCTTAAGCGGGGATCACAATGAGCAGTTCTTC. It is translated as CASSLSGDHNEQFF.

The chain employs TRBV30 and TRBJ1-6, with 9 bases lining up with TRBD1. The CDR3 has 14 residues. V shed 3 bases, J shed 10 bases, and the junction held 7 bases outside the gene matches. The V gene's germline CDR1 is GTSNPN and CDR2 SVGIG (reference sequence). The DNA of the CDR3 is TGTGCCTGGAGGAGGGACAGGGTTTTATCACCCCTCCACTTT. It is translated as CAWRRDRVLSPLHF.

The chain links TRBV5-1 to TRBJ2-5; TRBD2 might be the D (6 bases). The CDR3 consists of 16 residues. Germline V gene lookup returns CDR1 SGHRS and CDR2 YFSETQ. The V gene lost 5 bases and the J gene lost 5 bases, with 22 bases spanning the gap. CDR3 sequence: CASSFGAEGRGETQYF. The DNA for the CDR3 is TGCGCCAGCAGTTTTGGTGCGGAGGGGCGCGGTGAGACCCAGTACTTC.

The chain joins TRBV4-2 to TRBJ2-3; weak D call: TRBD2 (5 bases). Trimming removed 0 bases from V and 6 bases from J, with 22 bases in between. The CDR3 spans 18 residues. Germline V CDR1 and CDR2: LGHNA, YNFKEQ. CDR3 sequence: CASSQDFRADRFQDTQYF. The DNA of the CDR3 is TGTGCCAGCAGCCAAGATTTCCGAGCGGACCGTTTTCAGGATACGCAGTATTTT.

CDR3 sequence (DNA): TGTGCCAGCTCACCAACGCGGGGGGGAACGGATGAGCAGTTCTTC. Amino acid sequence: CASSPTRGGTDEQFF. V gene TRBV18 combines with J gene TRBJ2-1; 9 bases align to TRBD2. Germline CDR1 KGHSH, CDR2 LQKENI. The CDR3 is made up of 15 amino acids. Trimming at V came to 2 bases and at J to 8 bases, leaving 7 bases not matched to a gene.

V is TRBV11-1 and J is TRBJ1-1, with D unresolved. The ends were cut back, 2 bases at V and 1 base at J, with 8 bases in the middle. This CDR3 is built from 14 residues. The V gene's germline CDR1 is SGHAT and CDR2 FQDESV (reference sequence). CDR3 amino acids: CASSLNFENTEAFF. CDR3 nucleotides: TGTGCCAGCAGCTTAAACTTTGAGAACACTGAAGCTTTCTTT.